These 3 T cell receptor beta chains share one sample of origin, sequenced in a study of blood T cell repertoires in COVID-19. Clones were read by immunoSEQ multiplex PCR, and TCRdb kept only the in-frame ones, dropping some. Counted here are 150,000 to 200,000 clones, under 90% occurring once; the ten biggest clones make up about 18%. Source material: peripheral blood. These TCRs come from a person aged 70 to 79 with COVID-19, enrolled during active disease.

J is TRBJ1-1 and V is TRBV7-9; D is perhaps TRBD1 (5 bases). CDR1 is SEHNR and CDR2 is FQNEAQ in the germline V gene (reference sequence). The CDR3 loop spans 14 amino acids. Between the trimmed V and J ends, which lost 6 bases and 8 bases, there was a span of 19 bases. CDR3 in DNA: TGTGCCAGCAGTCCCATAAGACAGTTTATAGAAGCTTTCTTT. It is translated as CASSPIRQFIEAFF.

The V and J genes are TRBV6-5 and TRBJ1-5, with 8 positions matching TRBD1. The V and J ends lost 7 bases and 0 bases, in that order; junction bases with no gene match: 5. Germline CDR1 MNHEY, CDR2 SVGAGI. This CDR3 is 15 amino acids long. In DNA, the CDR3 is TGTGCCAGCAAAGACAGGGGTTATAGCAATCAGCCCCAGCATTTT. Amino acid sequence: CASKDRGYSNQPQHF.

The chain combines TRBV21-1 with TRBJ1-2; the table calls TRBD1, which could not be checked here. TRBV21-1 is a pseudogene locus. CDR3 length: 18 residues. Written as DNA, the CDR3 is TGTGCCAGCAGCAGAAACCTCAAAGCAGGGGGGCGAGAGTATGGCTACACCTTC. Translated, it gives CASSRNLKAGGREYGYTF.